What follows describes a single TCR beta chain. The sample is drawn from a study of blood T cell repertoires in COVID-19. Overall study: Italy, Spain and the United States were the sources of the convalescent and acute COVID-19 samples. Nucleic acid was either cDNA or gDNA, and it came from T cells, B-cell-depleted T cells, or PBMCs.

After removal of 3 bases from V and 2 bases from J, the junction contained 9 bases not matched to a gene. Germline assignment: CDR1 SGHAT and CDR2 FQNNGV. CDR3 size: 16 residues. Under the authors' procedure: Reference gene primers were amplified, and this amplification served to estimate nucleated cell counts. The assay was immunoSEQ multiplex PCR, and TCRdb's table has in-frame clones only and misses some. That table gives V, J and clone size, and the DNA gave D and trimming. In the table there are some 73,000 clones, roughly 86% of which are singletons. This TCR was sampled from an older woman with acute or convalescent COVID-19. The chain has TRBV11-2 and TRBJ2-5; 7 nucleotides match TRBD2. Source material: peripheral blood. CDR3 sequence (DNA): TGTGCCAGCAGCTTGCCCTTTAGCGGGCCTCAAGAGACCCAGTACTTC. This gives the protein CASSLPFSGPQETQYF.